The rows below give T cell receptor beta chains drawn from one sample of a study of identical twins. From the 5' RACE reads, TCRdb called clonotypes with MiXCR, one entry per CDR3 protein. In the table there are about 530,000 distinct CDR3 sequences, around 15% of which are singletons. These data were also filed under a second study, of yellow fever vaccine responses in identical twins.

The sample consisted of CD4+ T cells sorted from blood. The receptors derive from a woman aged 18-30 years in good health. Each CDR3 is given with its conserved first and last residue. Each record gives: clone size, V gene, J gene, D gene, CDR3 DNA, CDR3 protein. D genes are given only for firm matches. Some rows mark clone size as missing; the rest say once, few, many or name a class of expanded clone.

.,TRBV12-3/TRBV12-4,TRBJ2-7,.,TGTGCCAGCAGTTTTTTCGAGGGCAGCTACGAGCAGTACTTC,CASSFFEGSYEQYF
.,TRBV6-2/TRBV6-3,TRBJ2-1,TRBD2,TGTGCCAGCAGTTATTCCGACTATAGCGGGAGTGCGCAGTTCTTC,CASSYSDYSGSAQFF
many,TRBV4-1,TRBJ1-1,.,TGCGCCAGCAGCCGCCCTGGAGTACGCAACACTGAAGCTTTCTTT,CASSRPGVRNTEAFF
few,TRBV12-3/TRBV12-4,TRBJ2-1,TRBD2,TGTGCCAGCAGTTTGGGACTAGCGCTCAACAATGAGCAGTTCTTC,CASSLGLALNNEQFF
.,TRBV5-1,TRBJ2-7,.,TGCGCCAGCACCGGGACTCCCGGCTCCTACGAGCAGTACTTC,CASTGTPGSYEQYF
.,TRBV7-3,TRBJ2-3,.,TGTGCCAGCAGCCCCAACCCGGGGGGCGCAGGCACAGATACGCAGTATTTT,CASSPNPGGAGTDTQYF
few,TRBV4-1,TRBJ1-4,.,TGCGCCAGCAGCCAAGACACTCGGGATGAAAAACTGTTTTTT,CASSQDTRDEKLFF
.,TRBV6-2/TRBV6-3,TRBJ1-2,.,TGTGCCAGCCGCCCGTTCGGGGAGGGGAACTATGGCTACACCTTC,CASRPFGEGNYGYTF
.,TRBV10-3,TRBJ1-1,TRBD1,TGTGCCATCAGTGAGCCCGGACAGGGATTCTTTGCTGAAGCTTTCTTT,CAISEPGQGFFAEAFF
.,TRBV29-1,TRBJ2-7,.,TGCAGCGTAGGCACAGGAGCCTACGAGCAGTACTTC,CSVGTGAYEQYF
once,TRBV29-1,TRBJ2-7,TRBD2,TGCAGCGTTTCTAGCGGGGCCTACGAGCAGTACTTC,CSVSSGAYEQYF
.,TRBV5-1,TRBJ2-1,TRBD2,TGCGCCAGCAGCCCGCTTAGCGGGGGGGACTATTACAATGAGCAGTTCTTC,CASSPLSGGDYYNEQFF
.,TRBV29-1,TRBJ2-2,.,TGCAGCGGGACGCGAGGGGTAGGAGCCGGGGAGCTGTTTTTT,CSGTRGVGAGELFF
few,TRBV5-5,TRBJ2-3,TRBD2,TGTGCCAGCAGCTTGGTAGGCCAGCGGGGGGCCGGGGCAGATACGCAGTATTTT,CASSLVGQRGAGADTQYF
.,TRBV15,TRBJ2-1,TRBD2,TGTGCCACCAGCAAATTACTAGCGGGAGTGGTTGAGCAGTTCTTC,CATSKLLAGVVEQFF
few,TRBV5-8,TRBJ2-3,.,TGTGCCAGCAGCCTGCCCCCTGGGGTATTCACAGATACGCAGTATTTT,CASSLPPGVFTDTQYF
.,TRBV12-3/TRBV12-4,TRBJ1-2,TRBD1,TGTGCCAGCAGTTCTTCTGGAACAGGGGGCTGGGGCTATGGCTACACCTTC,CASSSSGTGGWGYGYTF
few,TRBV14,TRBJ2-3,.,TGTGCCAGCAGCCAAGGGACAGTAAGCACAGATACGCAGTATTTT,CASSQGTVSTDTQYF
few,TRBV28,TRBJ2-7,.,TGTGCCAGCAGTTATCCCACTATCTCCGAGCAGTACTTC,CASSYPTISEQYF
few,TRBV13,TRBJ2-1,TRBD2,TGTGCCAGCAGCTTAGGCGGGAGGGCCCTCAATGAGCAGTTCTTC,CASSLGGRALNEQFF
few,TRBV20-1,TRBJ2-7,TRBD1,TGCAGTGCTGGGAATCGGGACAGGGGGAAGTACGAGCAGTACTTC,CSAGNRDRGKYEQYF
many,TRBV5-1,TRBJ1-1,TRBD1,TGCGCCAGCAGCTTGGGTTTCTCGCTTGACAGGGGGCTGGTGTACACTGAAGCTTTCTTT,CASSLGFSLDRGLVYTEAFF
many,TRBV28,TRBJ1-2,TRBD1,TGTGCCAGCATGGACAGGGTCTATGGCTACACCTTC,CASMDRVYGYTF
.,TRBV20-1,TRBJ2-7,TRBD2,TGCAGTGCTTTCTCCGGGACTAGAATGGAGCAGTACTTC,CSAFSGTRMEQYF
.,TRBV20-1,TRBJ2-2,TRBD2,TGCAGTGCTAGAGCCAGGACTAGCGGCACCGGGGAGCTGTTTTTT,CSARARTSGTGELFF
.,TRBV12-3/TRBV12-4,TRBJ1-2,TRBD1,TGTGCCAGCAGTTCAAACACAGGGGGCAGTGGCTACACCTTC,CASSSNTGGSGYTF
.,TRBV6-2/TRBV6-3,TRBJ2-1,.,TGTGCCAGCAGACCCCCACAAGCAGTCTACAATGAGCAGTTCTTC,CASRPPQAVYNEQFF
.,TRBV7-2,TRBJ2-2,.,TGTGCCAGCGTGCGCGCCAAAAGGGACGGGGAGCTGTTTTTT,CASVRAKRDGELFF
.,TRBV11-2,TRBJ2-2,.,TGTGCCAGCAGCTTCACACTCACCGGGGAGCTGTTTTTT,CASSFTLTGELFF
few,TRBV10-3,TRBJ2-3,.,TGTGCCACTATCCGGGCTCAACTCACAGATACGCAGTATTTT,CATIRAQLTDTQYF
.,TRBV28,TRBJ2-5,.,TGTGCCAGCAGTCGGGACGGATATCAAGAGACCCAGTACTTC,CASSRDGYQETQYF
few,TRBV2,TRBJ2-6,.,TGTGCCAGCAGTGAAGAACTGAGCTCTGGGGCCAACGTCCTGACTTTC,CASSEELSSGANVLTF
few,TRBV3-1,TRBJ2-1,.,TGTGCCAGCAGCCCCGGACGAGGAACCTACAATGAGCAGTTCTTC,CASSPGRGTYNEQFF
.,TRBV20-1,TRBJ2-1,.,TGCAGTGCTAGAGCCAATGAGCAGTTCTTC,CSARANEQFF
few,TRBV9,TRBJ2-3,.,TGTGCCAGCAGCGCCACCGGGACACACGTTGGTGGCACAGATACGCAGTATTTT,CASSATGTHVGGTDTQYF
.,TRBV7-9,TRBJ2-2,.,TGTGCCAGCAGCTCGGCGGGTTTCACCGGGGAGCTGTTTTTT,CASSSAGFTGELFF
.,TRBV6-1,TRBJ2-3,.,TGTGCCAGCAGTCCCCGAGGGCGACTACGCACAGATACGCAGTATTTT,CASSPRGRLRTDTQYF
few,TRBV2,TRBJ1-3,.,TGTGCCAGCAGTGGGGGAAACACCATATATTTT,CASSGGNTIYF
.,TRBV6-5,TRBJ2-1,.,TGTGCCAGCAGTTACGGGGGGAGCTCCTACAATGAGCAGTTCTTC,CASSYGGSSYNEQFF
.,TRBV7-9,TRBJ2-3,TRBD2,TGTGCCAGCAGCTTCAGCGGGGCGACAGATACGCAGTATTTT,CASSFSGATDTQYF
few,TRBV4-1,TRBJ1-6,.,TGCGCCAGCAAAGCAGGACAGAGCTCCTATAATTCACCCCTCCACTTT,CASKAGQSSYNSPLHF
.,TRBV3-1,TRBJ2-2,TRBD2,TGTGCCTGCAGCCCCCCTGCGGGAGATAGTAACACCGGGGAGCTGTTTTTT,CACSPPAGDSNTGELFF
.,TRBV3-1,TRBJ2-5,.,TGTGCCAGCAGCCAGAGTGGGACACAAATCGGGAAAGAGACCCAGTACTTC,CASSQSGTQIGKETQYF
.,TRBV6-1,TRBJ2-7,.,TGTGCCAGCGCAACCGGCGTCAGGGAATACGAGCAGTACTTC,CASATGVREYEQYF
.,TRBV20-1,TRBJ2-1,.,TGCAGTGCTAGAGGGCTAGCTCCCATCGAACAGTTCTTC,CSARGLAPIEQFF
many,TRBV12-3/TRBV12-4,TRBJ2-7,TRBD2,TGTGCCAGCAGCTTAGCGGGCTCCTACGAGCAGTACTTC,CASSLAGSYEQYF
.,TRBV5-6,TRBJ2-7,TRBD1,TGTGCCAGCAGCATATCCGGGACAGGGCTATACGAGCAGTACTTC,CASSISGTGLYEQYF
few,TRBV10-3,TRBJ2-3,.,TGTGCCATCAGTGTGGTAGGCGACCTTAGCACAGATACGCAGTATTTT,CAISVVGDLSTDTQYF
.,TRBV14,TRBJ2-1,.,TGTGCCAGCAGCCAAGAAGGGGGGGCGCGCAATGAGCAGTTCTTC,CASSQEGGARNEQFF